Detailed here is one T cell receptor (beta chain). As yet, its antigen is unknown. The data were obtained in a study of blood T cells in healthy people across ages. Healthy Caucasians from Russia aged about 6 to 90 served as donors. V was clipped by 7 bases and J by 0 bases, with 10 bases between them. The CDR3 is 13 residues long. Overall study findings and caveats: A strong correlation was seen between TCR beta diversity and naive T cell percentage. Unsorted PBMCs blocked a conclusive comparison of naive and antigen-experienced cells.

Then a second PCR, running about 7 to 11 cycles, was carried out with a sample-barcoded 5' primer and a J-beta primer mix. TCRdb analysed the 5' RACE reads with MiXCR anew, one entry per CDR3 protein. This table has 550,000 to 700,000 distinct CDR3 sequences, approximately 25% appearing once. The chain carries TRBV12-3 or TRBV12-4 and TRBJ2-7; tentative D call: TRBD1 (6 bases). This clonotype originated in a woman between 65 and 79 years old in good health. Input material: blood. In DNA form, the CDR3 reads TGTGCCAGCACTGTGACAGGCTCCTACGAGCAGTACTTC. This encodes CASTVTGSYEQYF.